This T cell receptor (beta chain) emerged from a study of CD4+ T cells in melanoma. Study findings and constraints: CD8+ T cell, macrophage and B cell function reportedly correlated with neoantigen-specific CD4+ T cells. Reportedly, melanoma neoantigen-specific CD4+ T cells showed varied differentiation states.

The V gene's germline CDR1 is LGHNA and CDR2 YSLEER. Trimming removed 1 base at V and 3 bases at J, with 12 bases between. CDR3 length: 15 amino acids. Remarks on this clone: As yet, its antigen is unknown.

TCRdb keeps only in-frame clones here, not all; method: immunoSEQ multiplex PCR. The sample lists tens of thousands of clones; roughly two thirds were seen once. This TCR derives from a human donor with melanoma. V usage is TRBV4-3 and J usage is TRBJ2-5; possible D gene TRBD1, 6 bases. The sample taken for sequencing was tumor tissue. The CDR3 region is CASSQATTGKETQYF. CDR3 nucleotides: TGCGCCAGCAGCCAAGCTACCACAGGGAAAGAGACCCAGTACTTC.